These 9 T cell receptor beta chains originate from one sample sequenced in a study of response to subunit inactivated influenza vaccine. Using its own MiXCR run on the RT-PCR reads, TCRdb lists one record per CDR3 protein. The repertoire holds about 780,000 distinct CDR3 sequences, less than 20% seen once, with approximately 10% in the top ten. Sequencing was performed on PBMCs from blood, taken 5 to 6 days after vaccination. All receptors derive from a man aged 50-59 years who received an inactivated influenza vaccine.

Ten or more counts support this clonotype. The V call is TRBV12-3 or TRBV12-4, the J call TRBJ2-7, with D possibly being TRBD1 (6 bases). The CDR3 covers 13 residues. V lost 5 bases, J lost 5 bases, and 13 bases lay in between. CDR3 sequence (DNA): TGTGCCAGCAGTACAAACTACAGGGACGAGCAGTACTTC. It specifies CASSTNYRDEQYF.

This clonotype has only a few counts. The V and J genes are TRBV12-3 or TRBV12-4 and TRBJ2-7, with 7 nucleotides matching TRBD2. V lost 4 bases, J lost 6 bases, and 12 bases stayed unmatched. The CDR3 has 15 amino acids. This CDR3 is CASSWTGGLPGEQYF. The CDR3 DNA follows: TGTGCCAGCAGTTGGACGGGAGGCCTCCCGGGCGAGCAGTACTTC.

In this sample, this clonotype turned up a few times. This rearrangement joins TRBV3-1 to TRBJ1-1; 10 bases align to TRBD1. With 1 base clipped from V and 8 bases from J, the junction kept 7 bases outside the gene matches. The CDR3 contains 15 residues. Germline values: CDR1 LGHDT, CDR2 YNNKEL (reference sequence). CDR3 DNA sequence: TGTGCCAGCAGCCAAGTGGGACAGGGGTTCGAAGAAGCTTTCTTT. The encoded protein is CASSQVGQGFEEAFF.

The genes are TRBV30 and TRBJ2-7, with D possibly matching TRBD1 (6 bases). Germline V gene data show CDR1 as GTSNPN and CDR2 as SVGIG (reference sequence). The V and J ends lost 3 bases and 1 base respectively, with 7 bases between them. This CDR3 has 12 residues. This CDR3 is CAWSRGSYEQYF. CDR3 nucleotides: TGTGCCTGGAGCAGGGGTTCCTACGAGCAGTACTTC.

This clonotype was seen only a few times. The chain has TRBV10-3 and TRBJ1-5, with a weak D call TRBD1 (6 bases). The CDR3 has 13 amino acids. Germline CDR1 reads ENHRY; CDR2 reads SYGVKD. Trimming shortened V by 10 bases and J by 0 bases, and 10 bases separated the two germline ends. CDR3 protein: CATRTASNQPQHF. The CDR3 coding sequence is TGTGCCACTAGGACAGCTAGCAATCAGCCCCAGCATTTT.

The CDR3 bases are TGCGCCAGCAGCCAGGGACAGGGAAGATCCTACAATGAGCAGTTCTTC. Amino acids: CASSQGQGRSYNEQFF. This chain joins TRBV5-1 and TRBJ2-1; TRBD1 matches at 9 bases. Looked up from germline, CDR1 is SGHRS and CDR2 is YFSETQ. This CDR3 has 16 residues. The V and J ends lost 4 bases and 1 base, in that order; junction bases with no gene match: 6.

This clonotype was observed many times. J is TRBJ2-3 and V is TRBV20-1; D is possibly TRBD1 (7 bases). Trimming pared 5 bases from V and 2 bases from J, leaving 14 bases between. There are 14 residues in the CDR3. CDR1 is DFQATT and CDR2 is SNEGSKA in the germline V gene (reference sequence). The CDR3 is CSAGGGQVTDTQYF. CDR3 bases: TGCAGTGCTGGGGGAGGACAGGTCACAGATACGCAGTATTTT.

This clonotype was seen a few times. The CDR3 sequence: CASLGGTRGYEQYF. CDR3 nucleotide sequence: TGTGCCAGTCTCGGAGGGACTAGAGGGTACGAGCAGTACTTC. The V and J genes are TRBV28 and TRBJ2-7; 8 positions match TRBD2. CDR1 is MDHEN, CDR2 SYDVKM, per germline. V lost 9 bases to trimming and J lost 4 bases; unmatched junction nucleotides: 11. The CDR3 is 14 amino acids. Using reference TRBV28 and TRBJ2-7 for the parts outside the CDR3, the full variable domain is DVKVTQSSRYLVKRTGEKVFLECVQDMDHENMFWYRQDPGLGLRLIYFSYDVKMKEKGDIPEGYSVSREKKERFSLILESASTNQTSMYLCASLGGTRGYEQYFGPGTRLTVT.

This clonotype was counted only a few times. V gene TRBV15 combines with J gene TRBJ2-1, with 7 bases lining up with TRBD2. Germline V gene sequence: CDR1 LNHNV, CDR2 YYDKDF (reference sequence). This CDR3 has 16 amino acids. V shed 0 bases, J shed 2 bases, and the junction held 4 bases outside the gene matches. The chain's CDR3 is CATSREGLRPYNEQFF. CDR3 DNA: TGTGCCACCAGCAGAGAGGGACTACGTCCCTACAATGAGCAGTTCTTC.